This record concerns one T cell receptor (beta chain) sequence. Its antigen is not known. The CDR3 runs 15 residues. V lost 3 bases and J 6 bases, leaving 18 bases between the germline ends. Germline V gene sequence: CDR1 DFQATT, CDR2 SNEGSKA (reference sequence). Molecular barcoding with unique molecular identifiers was used for the TCRbeta library. A single record per CDR3 protein comes from TCRdb applying MiXCR to the PCR reads. The sample lists 90,000 to 100,000 distinct CDR3 sequences; less than 25% were seen once. The data originate from a study of T-cell reconstitution after alpha-beta-depleted transplantation in children. Study findings and constraints: Several hundred expanded graft clones reportedly were the source of alpha-beta T cells about two months after transplant. The main origin of T-cell counts and diversity one year after transplant was newly produced T cells.

This sequence originates from a boy aged 2-15 years with acute lymphoblastic leukemia, due to receive a stem cell transplant. V usage is TRBV20-1 and J usage is TRBJ2-1, with D perhaps matching TRBD2 (5 bases). The starting material was PBMCs, obtained before TCRalphabeta/CD19-depleted stem cell transplant. CDR3 sequence: CSASPPSGGGNEQFF. CDR3 coding DNA: TGCAGTGCTAGCCCCCCAAGCGGAGGTGGCAATGAGCAGTTCTTC.